Listed below are T cell receptor beta chains from one sample, sequenced in a study of T-cell memory formation after mild COVID-19. MiXCR was run by TCRdb on the 5' RACE reads, yielding one entry per CDR3 protein. The sample contains some 150,000 distinct CDR3 sequences, roughly 21% of which appear only once. The sequenced sample consisted of PBMCs or a T cell subset sorted from them (not recorded which). Every receptor here comes from an adult woman who had mild COVID-19 (a few samples of this study predate the infection). Cell type and time point are not known. Both conserved end residues are part of each CDR3. A D gene is named only where the DNA matches it firmly. The size field is filled for only some rows; it gives once, few, many or a size class.

abundance	v_gene	d_gene	j_gene	CDR3nt	CDR3aa
-	TRBV9	-	TRBJ1-2	TGTGCCAGCAGCTCAACGGGGGGGAGCGGCTACACCTTC	CASSSTGGSGYTF
few	TRBV20-1	TRBD1	TRBJ2-7	TGCAGTGCTAGAGGGACCCCCGGGACAGGGGCCTACGAGCAGTACTTC	CSARGTPGTGAYEQYF
-	TRBV20-1	-	TRBJ1-5	TGCAGTGCTAGAGAAAGATCCGGGAGCAATCAGCCCCAGCATTTT	CSARERSGSNQPQHF
-	TRBV3-1	-	TRBJ2-7	TGTGCCAGCAGCCAAGATAGGACACTTTACGAGCAGTACTTC	CASSQDRTLYEQYF
-	TRBV3-1	-	TRBJ1-1	TGTGCCAGCAGCCGGACAATGGGGAACACTGAAGCTTTCTTT	CASSRTMGNTEAFF
few	TRBV11-2	-	TRBJ2-5	TGTGCCAGCAGCTTAGGCTCCCTGGAGACCCAGTACTTC	CASSLGSLETQYF
few	TRBV5-1	TRBD2	TRBJ2-3	TGCGCCAGCAGCTTGGGGGGGACTAGCGTGTCAGATACGCAGTATTTT	CASSLGGTSVSDTQYF
-	TRBV12-3/TRBV12-4	-	TRBJ2-5	TGTGCCAGCAGCTCCGTGGGGGAGACCCAGTACTTC	CASSSVGETQYF
-	TRBV7-2	TRBD1	TRBJ1-5	TGTGCCAGCAGCCCCCGACAGGGTGATTATAGTCAGCCCCAGCATTTT	CASSPRQGDYSQPQHF
-	TRBV2	-	TRBJ2-1	TGTGCCAGCAAGGGACCCGGTTCCTACAATGAGCAGTTCTTC	CASKGPGSYNEQFF
few	TRBV18	-	TRBJ1-3	TGTGCCAGCTCACCACCGGTAACAGTTCAGGACATCAGCTCTGGAAACACCATATATTTT	CASSPPVTVQDISSGNTIYF
many	TRBV12-3/TRBV12-4	TRBD1	TRBJ2-5	TGTGCCAGCAGCCAGGGGACAGGCCAAGAGACCCAGTACTTC	CASSQGTGQETQYF
many	TRBV18	-	TRBJ1-2	TGTGCCAGCTCACCGGGTCACCAGGGCTATGGCTACACCTTC	CASSPGHQGYGYTF
few	TRBV5-1	TRBD2	TRBJ2-7	TGCGCCAGCAGCTTGTCTGGGACTAGGTCCTACGAGCAGTACTTC	CASSLSGTRSYEQYF
-	TRBV5-5	-	TRBJ2-7	TGTGCCAGCAGCTACGGGAAGTCAATCTCCTACGAGCAGTACTTC	CASSYGKSISYEQYF
few	TRBV5-5	TRBD2	TRBJ2-3	TGTGCCAGCAGCTCCTTAGCGGGGGCCAGCACAGATACGCAGTATTTT	CASSSLAGASTDTQYF
few	TRBV21-1	-	TRBJ1-2	TGTGCCAGCAGCCCCTTCGACAGGGGGCTTGGCTATGGCTACACCTTC	CASSPFDRGLGYGYTF
-	TRBV2	-	TRBJ1-2	TGTGCCAGCAGTCTTGGACAGTACTATGGCTACACCTTC	CASSLGQYYGYTF
-	TRBV24-1	-	TRBJ1-5	TGTGCCACCAGTGAACAAGATAGCAATCAGCCCCAGCATTTT	CATSEQDSNQPQHF
-	TRBV7-1	TRBD2	TRBJ2-5	TGTGCCAGGACCTCCGTCCTCAGCGGGGGGGCCCGGGAGACCCAGTACTTC	CARTSVLSGGARETQYF
once	TRBV6-1	-	TRBJ1-1	TGTGCCAGCAGAGGGCCCTGGAACACTGAAGCTTTCTTT	CASRGPWNTEAFF
few	TRBV29-1	TRBD2	TRBJ2-5	TGCAGCGTTCTACGGGAGGACCAAGAGACCCAGTACTTC	CSVLREDQETQYF
-	TRBV9	TRBD2	TRBJ2-5	TGTGCCAGCAGCGTACGCGGGAGAGAGACCCAGTACTTC	CASSVRGRETQYF
-	TRBV11-3	TRBD1	TRBJ2-2	TGTGCCAGCAGCTCCTGGACAGGGGCGGTTACCGGGGAGCTGTTTTTT	CASSSWTGAVTGELFF